These T cell receptor beta chains were read from a single sample in a study of cytomegalovirus exposure and HLA in healthy donors. Assay used: immunoSEQ multiplex PCR; TCRdb lists only in-frame clones, some missing. The table records over 200,000 clones, around four fifths of them present only once. Specimen: PBMCs. Receptors originate from a middle-aged woman in good health and CMV-seronegative. CDR3s include the opening cysteine and the closing phenylalanine or tryptophan. D genes are given only for firm matches. Clone size, where shown, is once, few, many, or a class for clones that have expanded.

J gene	clone size	V gene	D gene	CDR3 protein	CDR3 DNA
TRBJ1-5	.	TRBV19	.	CASSRAAGRERGNQPQHF	TGTGCCAGTAGTAGGGCGGCAGGGAGGGAGAGGGGCAATCAGCCCCAGCATTTT
TRBJ1-3	.	TRBV13	.	CASSYDQVQKRNTIYF	TGTGCCAGCAGTTACGATCAGGTTCAAAAGAGAAACACCATATATTTT
TRBJ2-5	once	TRBV2	TRBD2	CATTSGGAPYQETQYF	TGTGCCACTACTAGCGGGGGGGCCCCTTACCAAGAGACCCAGTACTTC
TRBJ1-2	.	TRBV11-3	.	CASSLTGPMTGYTF	TGTGCCAGCAGCTTAACAGGACCGATGACTGGCTACACCTTC
TRBJ1-6	.	TRBV7-6	.	CASSLGMNSPLHF	TGTGCCAGCAGCTTAGGTATGAATTCACCCCTCCACTTT
TRBJ2-7	.	TRBV19	.	CASRSRGAVYEQYF	TGTGCCAGTAGAAGCAGGGGTGCTGTCTACGAGCAGTACTTC
TRBJ1-2	.	TRBV11-2	TRBD1	CASSLVLGDRFYGYTF	TGTGCCAGCAGCTTAGTGCTTGGGGACAGGTTCTATGGCTACACCTTC
TRBJ2-7	.	TRBV4-3	.	CASSQVRDMSSYEQYF	TGCGCCAGCAGCCAAGTTCGGGACATGAGCTCCTACGAGCAGTACTTC
TRBJ1-2	.	TRBV15	.	CATSRDMLNYGYTF	TGTGCCACCAGCAGGGACATGCTTAACTATGGCTACACCTTC
TRBJ2-7	.	TRBV6-1	.	CASSAGTRTYEQYF	TGTGCCAGCAGTGCCGGGACAAGGACCTACGAGCAGTACTTC
TRBJ1-6	.	TRBV28	.	CASIRTEDNSPLHF	TGTGCCAGCATCCGGACAGAAGATAATTCACCCCTCCACTTT
TRBJ2-1	.	TRBV14	.	CASSPRGGRGDSYEQFF	TGTGCCAGCAGCCCCCGCGGGGGGCGGGGGGACAGCTATGAGCAGTTCTTC
TRBJ2-7	.	TRBV2	.	CASSTYYEQYF	TGTGCCAGCAGCACCTACTACGAGCAGTACTTC
TRBJ1-4	few	TRBV4-3	TRBD1	CASSQGSGQGLEKLFF	TGCGCCAGCAGCCAAGGAAGCGGACAGGGATTGGAAAAACTGTTTTTT
TRBJ2-7	once	TRBV5-1	TRBD2	CASSLGLAGHLPRYEQYF	TGCGCCAGCAGCTTGGGACTAGCGGGGCACCTACCTCGCTACGAGCAGTACTTC
TRBJ2-7	.	TRBV6-1	TRBD1	CATRDRPYEQYF	TGTGCCACCCGGGACAGACCCTACGAGCAGTACTTC
TRBJ2-7	.	TRBV9	TRBD2	CASSVAGTSAEQYF	TGTGCCAGCAGCGTAGCTGGGACTAGTGCCGAGCAGTACTTC
TRBJ1-3	.	TRBV5-6	.	CASSESTNSGNTIYF	TGTGCCAGCAGCGAGTCTACTAACTCTGGAAACACCATATATTTT
TRBJ1-2	once	TRBV30	TRBD1	CAGSPGQGAQGYTF	TGTGCCGGTTCTCCGGGACAGGGGGCGCAAGGCTACACCTTC
TRBJ1-2	.	TRBV25-1	.	CASSPRVSGTNGYTF	TGTGCCAGCTCCCCTCGGGTATCCGGGACTAACGGCTACACCTTC
TRBJ1-5	.	TRBV28	.	CASSLAGFSNQPQHF	TGTGCCAGCAGTTTAGCGGGGTTTAGCAATCAGCCCCAGCATTTT
TRBJ2-7	once	TRBV5-4	.	CASSLFGQGGYEQYF	TGTGCCAGCAGCTTGTTTGGGCAGGGGGGTTACGAGCAGTACTTC
TRBJ1-6	.	TRBV15	TRBD1	CATSRSKQGAEVSPLHF	TGTGCCACCAGCAGATCTAAACAGGGGGCGGAAGTGTCACCCCTCCACTTT
TRBJ2-7	.	TRBV2	.	CASSEGTPKGEQYF	TGTGCCAGCAGTGAAGGGACACCTAAAGGGGAGCAGTACTTC
TRBJ1-1	.	TRBV5-4	TRBD1	CASSRLTGEGTEAFF	TGTGCCAGCAGCCGATTGACAGGGGAGGGCACTGAAGCTTTCTTT
TRBJ1-5	.	TRBV6-6	.	CASSYLVGEGNQPQHF	TGTGCCAGCAGTTATTTGGTTGGGGAGGGCAATCAGCCCCAGCATTTT
TRBJ2-5	.	TRBV9	TRBD1	CASSVEPLTGLGVTQYF	TGTGCCAGCAGCGTAGAGCCCCTGACAGGGCTCGGGGTGACCCAGTACTTC
TRBJ1-5	.	TRBV6-6	TRBD1	CASERQGNQPQHF	TGTGCCAGCGAGAGACAGGGAAATCAGCCCCAGCATTTT
TRBJ2-5	.	TRBV2	TRBD2	CASSGGGPQETQYF	TGTGCCAGCAGTGGCGGGGGTCCCCAAGAGACCCAGTACTTC
TRBJ2-1	once	TRBV11-1	.	CASSLGDRRFF	TGTGCCAGCAGCTTGGGAGACCGTCGGTTCTTC
TRBJ2-7	.	TRBV4-1	.	CASSQYGTDLFYEQYF	TGCGCCAGCAGCCAATACGGGACTGACCTCTTCTACGAGCAGTACTTC
TRBJ1-1	.	TRBV19	.	CASSMGGPEGLNTEAFF	TGTGCCAGTAGTATGGGAGGTCCTGAGGGGTTGAACACTGAAGCTTTCTTT
TRBJ1-1	once	TRBV18	.	CASSRRTPQGPMNTEAFF	TGTGCCAGCTCACGCCGAACGCCACAGGGCCCGATGAACACTGAAGCTTTCTTT
TRBJ1-1	.	TRBV2	.	CARLDRAAAEAFF	TGTGCCAGACTGGACAGAGCTGCAGCTGAAGCTTTCTTT
TRBJ2-7	.	TRBV7-8	.	CASSFQMTNSYEQYF	TGTGCCAGCAGCTTCCAGATGACAAACTCCTACGAGCAGTACTTC
TRBJ1-1	.	TRBV6-5	.	CASSHRENTEAFF	TGTGCCAGCAGTCACAGGGAGAACACTGAAGCTTTCTTT
TRBJ2-5	.	TRBV5-4	.	CASSLQQETQYF	TGTGCCAGCAGCTTGCAACAAGAGACCCAGTACTTC